Included here is one T cell receptor beta chain sequence, with context. Its target is not known. Deletions cut 6 bases from V and 5 bases from J, with 11 bases between. Germline V CDR1 and CDR2: MNHEY, SMNVEV (reference sequence). CDR3 size: 13 residues. The sample belongs to a study of Ad26.COV2.S vaccination and SARS-CoV-2 variants. The wider study: Dosing was one shot or two shots 56 days apart. Notes on the study in general: The study found higher spike-specific TCR breadth in vaccine than placebo recipients.

Only in-frame clones appear in the TCRdb table, and some are missing; sequencing was by immunoSEQ multiplex PCR. The data contain about 680,000 clones, around 92% of them seen just once; the ten biggest clones take up approximately 1.5%. As to treatment: roughly 19 received Ad26.COV2.S at low or high dose, single or two shots; several received placebo; per-sample allocation not given. Sampling was done on day 63 after the first vaccine or placebo injection. An 18-55-year-old adult in Boston served as donor. The source was peripheral blood, collected in a trial of Ad26.COV2.S vaccine versus placebo. The TCR sequence derives from a person aged 18 to 65 who received the Ad26.COV2.S COVID-19 vaccine or a placebo. The chain couples TRBV27 to TRBJ2-1; no reliable D call. The CDR3 sequence: CASSQLTDNEQFF. The CDR3 DNA reads TGTGCCAGCAGCCAACTCACTGACAATGAGCAGTTCTTC.